The rows below give T cell receptor beta chains drawn from one sample of a study of cytomegalovirus exposure and HLA in healthy donors. The repertoire was sequenced with immunoSEQ multiplex PCR; TCRdb's copy has only in-frame clones and lacks some. The repertoire has about 160,000 clones, around 83% of them found once; the top ten carry around 4.3%. Material for sequencing was PBMCs. The receptors here all came from a man over 45 in good health and CMV-seropositive. Each CDR3 is given with its conserved first and last residue. Fields, in order: V gene, D gene, clone size, J gene, CDR3 protein, CDR3 DNA. The D gene is left open where the match is weak. Only part of the rows carry a size: once, few, many, or a class if the clone is expanded.

TRBV7-9	-	-	TRBJ2-5	CASSPTRGETQYF	TGTGCCAGCAGCCCGACGAGGGGGGAGACCCAGTACTTC
TRBV6-5	-	-	TRBJ1-2	CASSTGRGYTF	TGTGCCAGCAGTACAGGGCGTGGCTACACCTTC
TRBV6-1	-	-	TRBJ2-2	CASIIGAGTTGELFF	TGTGCCAGCATTATAGGGGCGGGGACCACCGGGGAGCTGTTTTTT
TRBV18	-	-	TRBJ2-2	CASSRTPRAGELFF	TGTGCCAGCTCACGGACTCCCCGGGCCGGGGAGCTGTTTTTT
TRBV19	TRBD1	-	TRBJ1-1	CASSISAGTGGTEAFF	TGTGCCAGTAGTATTTCCGCCGGGACAGGGGGGACTGAAGCTTTCTTT
TRBV7-6	TRBD1	-	TRBJ2-1	CASSSLGQDYNEQFF	TGTGCCAGCAGCTCGCTTGGACAGGATTACAATGAGCAGTTCTTC
TRBV5-6	TRBD1	-	TRBJ2-1	CASSLMTGGHNEQFF	TGTGCCAGCAGCCTGATGACAGGGGGCCACAATGAGCAGTTCTTC
TRBV28	-	-	TRBJ1-2	CASSPPLGGDYGYTF	TGTGCCAGCAGTCCCCCCTTGGGAGGGGACTATGGCTACACCTTC
TRBV15	-	once	TRBJ1-6	CATSRDVSGISYNSPLHF	TGTGCCACCAGCAGAGATGTGTCGGGGATCTCCTATAATTCACCCCTCCACTTT
TRBV7-9	TRBD1	few	TRBJ2-7	CASSQPSLTGQGYEQYF	TGTGCCAGCAGCCAACCAAGCTTAACGGGACAGGGCTACGAGCAGTACTTC
TRBV4-2	-	-	TRBJ1-6	CASSQDRILENSPLHF	TGTGCCAGCAGCCAAGATAGGATTTTGGAGAATTCACCCCTCCACTTT
TRBV15	-	-	TRBJ2-7	CATSRQGSEQYF	TGTGCCACCAGCAGACAGGGTTCCGAGCAGTACTTC
TRBV2	TRBD1	-	TRBJ1-6	CASKDRGLNNSPLHF	TGTGCCAGCAAAGACAGGGGCCTCAACAATTCACCCCTCCACTTT
TRBV10-1	-	-	TRBJ2-2	CASSESQDPGELFF	TGCGCCAGCAGTGAGTCACAGGATCCCGGGGAGCTGTTTTTT
TRBV5-8	TRBD1	few	TRBJ1-1	CASSFRTGRYTEAFF	TGTGCCAGCAGCTTTCGGACAGGGAGGTACACTGAAGCTTTCTTT
TRBV28	TRBD1	few	TRBJ1-2	CASSEQQGSRGYTF	TGTGCCAGCAGTGAACAACAGGGGAGCAGGGGCTACACCTTC
TRBV30	-	few	TRBJ2-1	CAWSDGDWGEQFF	TGTGCCTGGAGTGACGGGGATTGGGGTGAGCAGTTCTTC
TRBV5-5	TRBD1	few	TRBJ2-7	CASSWTGVEQYF	TGTGCCAGCAGCTGGACAGGGGTCGAGCAGTACTTC
TRBV30	TRBD1	-	TRBJ1-5	CAWSGTGWNQPQHF	TGTGCCTGGAGTGGGACAGGGTGGAATCAGCCCCAGCATTTT
TRBV30	TRBD2	-	TRBJ2-2	CAWRRLAANTGELFF	TGTGCCTGGAGAAGACTAGCGGCGAACACCGGGGAGCTGTTTTTT
TRBV28	TRBD1	-	TRBJ1-5	CASSGTGGNQPQHF	TGTGCCAGCAGTGGGACAGGGGGCAATCAGCCCCAGCATTTT
TRBV7-9	TRBD1	few	TRBJ1-2	CASSLVGQGIYGYTF	TGTGCCAGCAGCTTAGTGGGACAGGGGATTTACGGCTACACCTTC
TRBV30	TRBD2	-	TRBJ2-3	CAWKWRESSDTQYF	TGTGCCTGGAAGTGGCGGGAGTCGTCAGATACGCAGTATTTT
TRBV28	TRBD2	-	TRBJ2-7	CASSLYGLAGGIGYEQYF	TGTGCCAGCAGTTTATATGGCCTAGCGGGAGGTATAGGGTACGAGCAGTACTTC
TRBV6-1	TRBD2	-	TRBJ2-7	CASSDNPGTTYEQYF	TGTGCCAGCAGTGATAATCCCGGGACTACCTACGAGCAGTACTTC
TRBV2	-	few	TRBJ2-1	CASSEGPFEQFF	TGTGCCAGCAGTGAGGGGCCCTTTGAGCAGTTCTTC
TRBV28	-	-	TRBJ2-1	CASISGPYYNEQFF	TGTGCCAGCATCAGCGGACCTTACTACAATGAGCAGTTCTTC
TRBV30	-	-	TRBJ1-1	CAWRGANTEAFF	TGTGCCTGGAGAGGAGCGAACACTGAAGCTTTCTTT
TRBV6-1	-	-	TRBJ1-4	CASSLLQGGNEKLFF	TGTGCCAGCAGCCTCCTACAGGGTGGGAATGAAAAACTGTTTTTT
TRBV21-1	-	-	TRBJ2-7	CASSNNPTGTRAYEQYF	TGTGCCAGCAGCAATAACCCAACCGGGACAAGAGCCTACGAGCAGTACTTC
TRBV30	TRBD1	-	TRBJ1-2	CAWTHRGGYGYTF	TGTGCCTGGACCCACAGGGGGGGCTATGGCTACACCTTC
TRBV5-1	TRBD2	-	TRBJ2-3	CASSIGLAGVSTDTQYF	TGCGCCAGCAGCATAGGACTAGCGGGGGTGTCCACAGATACGCAGTATTTT
TRBV11-2	TRBD1	-	TRBJ2-5	CASSTGTGETQYF	TGTGCCAGCAGCACCGGGACAGGGGAGACCCAGTACTTC
TRBV7-3	TRBD2	-	TRBJ2-3	CASSSGGADTQYF	TGTGCCAGCAGCTCCGGGGGGGCTGATACGCAGTATTTT
TRBV15	TRBD1	-	TRBJ2-3	CATSGRQGLATDTQYF	TGTGCCACCAGCGGGCGACAGGGGCTCGCCACAGATACGCAGTATTTT
TRBV5-5	-	-	TRBJ1-5	CASSLTGHADNQPQHF	TGTGCCAGCAGCTTGACAGGGCATGCGGACAATCAGCCCCAGCATTTT
TRBV6-6	-	-	TRBJ2-7	CASSQTGEQYF	TGTGCCAGCAGTCAGACAGGCGAGCAGTACTTC
TRBV30	-	-	TRBJ2-2	CAWSDGRGTGELFF	TGTGCCTGGAGTGACGGGCGGGGCACCGGGGAGCTGTTTTTT
TRBV5-4	-	few	TRBJ1-2	CASSLDKQYGYTF	TGTGCCAGCAGCCTTGACAAGCAGTATGGCTACACCTTC
TRBV27	TRBD1	-	TRBJ1-1	CASSLAGTGPLNTEAFF	TGTGCCAGCAGTTTGGCGGGGACAGGTCCCCTGAACACTGAAGCTTTCTTT
TRBV7-6	TRBD2	-	TRBJ2-3	CASSPAPRGGRDTQYF	TGTGCCAGCAGCCCAGCGCCCCGGGGGGGCAGAGATACGCAGTATTTT
TRBV2	TRBD1	-	TRBJ1-1	CASNTGGNTEAFF	TGTGCCAGCAACACAGGGGGGAACACTGAAGCTTTCTTT
TRBV7-7	-	-	TRBJ1-3	CASSSGPGNTIYF	TGTGCCAGCAGCTCAGGGCCTGGAAACACCATATATTTT
TRBV2	TRBD1	-	TRBJ1-3	CASSEGQSGNTIYF	TGTGCCAGCAGTGAGGGACAGTCTGGAAACACCATATATTTT
TRBV30	-	-	TRBJ2-7	CAWSVDTGNYEQYF	TGTGCCTGGAGTGTAGATACAGGGAACTACGAGCAGTACTTC
TRBV13	-	-	TRBJ2-7	CASSTKRGGAGYEQYF	TGTGCCAGCAGCACGAAAAGGGGGGGGGCCGGATACGAGCAGTACTTC
TRBV7-8	TRBD2	few	TRBJ2-3	CASSLWAGGGSDTQYF	TGTGCCAGCAGCTTATGGGCGGGGGGCGGTTCAGATACGCAGTATTTT
TRBV28	TRBD1	-	TRBJ1-2	CASSTFAGQGDGYTF	TGTGCCAGCAGCACCTTTGCAGGACAGGGAGATGGCTACACCTTC
TRBV6-5	-	once	TRBJ1-2	CASRPGSGGYTF	TGTGCCAGCAGACCAGGTTCGGGAGGCTACACCTTC
TRBV9	-	-	TRBJ2-7	CASSATGSSYEQYF	TGTGCCAGCAGCGCGACTGGGAGCTCCTACGAGCAGTACTTC